Presented here are 22 T cell receptor beta chains from one specimen sequenced in a study of CXCR3-negative and CXCR3-positive naive CD8 T cells (dated by TCRdb to about 2019). TCRdb shows the sequencer as NextSeq 550. The Human TCR Profiling Kit (MiLaboratory) was used to prepare UMI-labeled 5' RACE TRB cDNA libraries. TCRdb reprocessed the reads, and each CDR3 protein sequence is entered once, without DNA. The table for this sample records 28,000 or so distinct CDR3 sequences. 2.8% of the sample lies in the top ten. The sample taken for sequencing was naive CXCR3- CD8+ T cells from blood. The sample's cell subset or site label is to be understood as: CD45RO-CCR7+CD27+CD95- naive CD8+ T cells lacking CXCR3 (TNR3-). The receptor set was obtained from a human donor in good health. Some clones in this sample may be carry-over from other donors' samples.

This rearrangement joins TRBV6-2 or TRBV6-3 to TRBJ1-5. Germline CDR1 is MNHEY and CDR2 is SVGEGT. The CDR3 runs to 16 residues. CDR3 amino acids: CASSYSASNSNQPQHF.

The chain joins TRBV20-1 to TRBJ2-7; TCRdb names TRBD2, which stays unverified in the absence of DNA. The CDR3 totals 15 residues. Germline V gives CDR1 DFQATT, CDR2 SNEGSKA (reference sequence). The CDR3 region is CSARVASGGPYEQYF.

This sequence joins TRBV11-2 and TRBJ2-7; the TRBD2 assignment by TCRdb is unverifiable without DNA. The CDR3 covers 14 residues. Germline V CDR1 and CDR2: SGHAT, FQNNGV. The chain's CDR3 is CASSPGGGSYEQYF.

The rearrangement links TRBV3-1 to TRBJ1-2; TCRdb's D call, TRBD1, is unchecked because there is no DNA. Germline V CDR1 and CDR2: LGHDT, YNNKEL (reference sequence). CDR3 length: 15 amino acids. The CDR3 here is CASSLRTGSNYGYTF.

The rearrangement uses TRBV20-1 and TRBJ2-1. Germline lookup yields CDR1 DFQATT and CDR2 SNEGSKA (reference sequence). The CDR3 runs 12 residues. CDR3 sequence reads: CSASRLSGEQFF.

CDR3 protein: CSTDRGAGTGELFF. The chain has TRBV29-1 and TRBJ2-2; checking the TCRdb D call of TRBD1 is not possible without DNA. CDR1 and CDR2 (germline): SQVTM, ANQGSEA. The CDR3 loop spans 14 amino acids.

This sequence joins TRBV29-1 and TRBJ2-3. The germline CDR1 and CDR2 sequences are SQVTM and ANQGSEA. The CDR3 length is 16 residues. Here the CDR3 reads CSVLWASRTSTDTQYF.

This clonotype is classed as medium-sized by frequency. V gene TRBV29-1 combines with J gene TRBJ2-3; TCRdb's D call of TRBD2 is untestable without DNA. Germline V gives CDR1 SQVTM, CDR2 ANQGSEA. This CDR3 has 13 amino acids. CDR3 sequence reads: CSVPGEGTDTQYF.

CDR3 loop: CASSQARRDHNEQFF. The J gene is TRBJ2-1, the V gene TRBV14; TCRdb lists TRBD1, though no DNA is available to test this call. The V gene's germline CDR1 is SGHDN and CDR2 FVKESK. The CDR3 is 15 amino acids.

The rearrangement joins TRBV6-5 to TRBJ2-2; the TCRdb call, TRBD2, lacks DNA for checking. The CDR3 totals 14 residues. Germline CDR1 and CDR2: MNHEY and SVGAGI. The CDR3 spells CASRGGANTGELFF.

The V gene is TRBV27, the J gene TRBJ1-5. The germline CDR1 and CDR2 sequences are MNHEY and SMNVEV (reference sequence). The CDR3 is 14 amino acids. The CDR3 here is CASKPEYSNQPQHF.

This sequence joins TRBV28 and TRBJ2-1. Germline V gene sequence: CDR1 MDHEN, CDR2 SYDVKM. CDR3 size: 15 residues. The CDR3 protein is CASSSYSLEVNEQFF.

This chain links TRBV29-1 with TRBJ1-2; TCRdb proposes TRBD1, but this gene call is untestable without DNA. Germline-derived CDR1 and CDR2 are SQVTM and ANQGSEA. The CDR3 covers 13 residues. CDR3 loop: CSVRATAPLGYTF.

The chain joins TRBV4-3 to TRBJ2-7. Germline V gene sequence: CDR1 LGHNA, CDR2 YSLEER. The CDR3 is 12 amino acids. The CDR3 here is CASSQDPYEQYF.

This chain uses TRBV12-3 or TRBV12-4 with TRBJ2-5; TCRdb returns TRBD1, unconfirmable since there is no DNA. The CDR3 runs to 16 residues. The CDR3 is CASSLAVRGRGETQYF.

This clonotype is deemed medium-sized by its frequency. The rearrangement uses TRBV4-3 and TRBJ1-1. Germline V gives CDR1 LGHNA, CDR2 YSLEER. CDR3 length equals 18 residues. CDR3 sequence: CASSQDGQGGLENTEAFF.

J is TRBJ2-7 and V is TRBV5-1. Looked up from germline, CDR1 is SGHRS and CDR2 is YFSETQ. This CDR3 is 14 amino acids long. CDR3 protein: CASSLDSAEYEQYF.

V gene TRBV7-9 combines with J gene TRBJ2-7; absent DNA, TCRdb's TRBD1 call cannot be checked. The germline CDR1 and CDR2 sequences are SEHNR and FQNEAQ (reference sequence). The CDR3 loop spans 13 amino acids. The CDR3 sequence is CASSPWDGLEQYF.

The V gene is TRBV29-1, the J gene TRBJ1-4. This CDR3 is built from 13 residues. The germline V gene has CDR1 SQVTM and CDR2 ANQGSEA. The CDR3 protein is CSAADQGGEKLFF.

The chain recombines TRBV5-6 with TRBJ2-1; TCRdb designates TRBD2, a call that cannot be tested without DNA. Germline CDR1 is SGHDT and CDR2 is YYEEEE. The CDR3 extends over 16 amino acids. CDR3: CASSPRLAGGPDEQFF.

The V call is TRBV7-2, the J call TRBJ1-2; TCRdb indicates TRBD1, and absent DNA this call remains unverified. CDR1 SGHTA and CDR2 FQGNSA come from the germline V gene. The CDR3 is made up of 16 amino acids. CDR3 residues: CASSSWTPGTNYGYTF. The full variable domain, its missing parts supplied by reference TRBV7-2 and TRBJ1-2, is GAGVSQSPSNKVTEKGKDVELRCDPISGHTALYWYRQSLGQGLEFLIYFQGNSAPDKSGLPSDRFSAERTGGSVSTLTIQRTQQEDSAVYLCASSSWTPGTNYGYTFGSGTRLTVV.

The rearrangement uses TRBV20-1 and TRBJ2-2; TCRdb proposes TRBD2, but this gene call is untestable without DNA. The CDR3 runs to 13 residues. From germline, CDR1 is DFQATT and CDR2 SNEGSKA (reference sequence). Here the CDR3 reads CSAVSGGGGELFF.